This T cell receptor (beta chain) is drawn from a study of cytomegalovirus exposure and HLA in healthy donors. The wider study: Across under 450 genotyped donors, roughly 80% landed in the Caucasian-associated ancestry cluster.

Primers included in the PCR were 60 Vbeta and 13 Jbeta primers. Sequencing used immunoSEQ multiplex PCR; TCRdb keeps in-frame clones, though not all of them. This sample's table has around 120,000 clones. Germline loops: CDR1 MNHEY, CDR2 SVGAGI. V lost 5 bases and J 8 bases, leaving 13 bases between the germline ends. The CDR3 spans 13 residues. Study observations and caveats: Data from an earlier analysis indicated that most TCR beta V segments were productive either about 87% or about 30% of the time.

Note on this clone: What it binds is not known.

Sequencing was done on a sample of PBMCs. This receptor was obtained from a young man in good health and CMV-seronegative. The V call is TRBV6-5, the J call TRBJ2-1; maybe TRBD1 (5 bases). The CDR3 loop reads CASSQPWGDEQFF. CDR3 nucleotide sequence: TGTGCCAGCAGTCAGCCCTGGGGCGATGAGCAGTTCTTC.